A single sample gave rise to the 3 T cell receptor beta chains below, sequenced in a study of shared clonotypes between healthy human individuals. Method: immunoSEQ multiplex PCR; TCRdb's copy keeps in-frame clones and lacks some. The repertoire has approximately 470,000 clones, more than 75% of them found once; the top ten carry more than 10%. Sequencing was performed on PBMCs. These receptors all stem from a woman between 35 and 50 years old in good health. Some clones in this sample may be carry-over from other donors' samples.

This clone was seen only once. This sequence joins TRBV5-1 and TRBJ2-3; TRBD1 agrees at 9 bases. CDR3 size: 15 residues. CDR1 is SGHRS, CDR2 YFSETQ, per germline. Unmatched junction bases numbered 12, after V lost 4 bases and J lost 9 bases. The chain's CDR3 is CASSMGQGALETQYF. DNA for the CDR3: TGCGCCAGCAGCATGGGACAGGGTGCCCTGGAGACGCAGTATTTT.

V usage is TRBV25-1 and J usage is TRBJ2-3; a weak D match, TRBD1 (6 bases). There are 17 residues in the CDR3. Germline V CDR1 and CDR2: MGHDK, SYGVNS. V shed 6 bases and J shed 2 bases, with 21 bases lying between them. CDR3 region: CASSEGTGTSDTDTQYF. For the CDR3, the DNA is TGTGCCAGCAGCGAGGGAACAGGGACATCTGACACAGATACGCAGTATTTT.

This chain uses TRBV6-4 with TRBJ1-1; possible D gene TRBD1, 6 bases. Germline V gives CDR1 MRHNA, CDR2 SNTAGT. V was shortened by 0 bases and J by 6 bases, with 11 bases between the two germline ends. This CDR3 spans 14 amino acids. This CDR3 reads CASSDSHRASEAFF. The CDR3 DNA reads TGTGCCAGCAGTGACTCCCACAGGGCTTCTGAAGCTTTCTTT.